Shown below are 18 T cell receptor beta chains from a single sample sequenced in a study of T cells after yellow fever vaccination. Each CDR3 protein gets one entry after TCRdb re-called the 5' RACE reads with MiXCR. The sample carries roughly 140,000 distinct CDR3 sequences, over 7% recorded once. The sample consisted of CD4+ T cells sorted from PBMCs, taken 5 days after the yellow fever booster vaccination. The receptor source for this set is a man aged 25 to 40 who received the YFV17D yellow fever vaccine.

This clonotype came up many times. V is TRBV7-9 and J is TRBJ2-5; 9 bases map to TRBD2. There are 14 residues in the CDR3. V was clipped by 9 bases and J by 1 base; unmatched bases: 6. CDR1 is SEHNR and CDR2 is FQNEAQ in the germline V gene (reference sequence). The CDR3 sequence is CASMISGGQETQYF. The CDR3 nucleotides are TGTGCCAGTATGATTAGCGGGGGCCAAGAGACCCAGTACTTC. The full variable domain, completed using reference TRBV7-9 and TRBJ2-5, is DTGVSQNPRHKITKRGQNVTFRCDPISEHNRLYWYRQTLGQGPEFLTYFQNEAQLEKSRLLSDRFSAERPKGSFSTLEIQRTEQGDSAMYLCASMISGGQETQYFGPGTRLLVL.

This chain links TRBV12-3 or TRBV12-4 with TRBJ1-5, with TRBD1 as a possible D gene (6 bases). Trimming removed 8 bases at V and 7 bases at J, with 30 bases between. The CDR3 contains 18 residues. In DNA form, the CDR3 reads TGTGCCAGCTGTTATCAGGGGCAGCTCGCTAGAGGTGGACAGCCCCAGCATTTT. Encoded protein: CASCYQGQLARGGQPQHF.

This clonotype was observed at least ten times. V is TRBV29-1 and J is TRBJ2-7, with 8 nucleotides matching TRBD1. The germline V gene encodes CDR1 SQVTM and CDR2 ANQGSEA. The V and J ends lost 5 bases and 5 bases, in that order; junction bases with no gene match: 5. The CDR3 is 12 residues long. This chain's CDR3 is CSVQGQGNEQYF. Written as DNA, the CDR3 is TGCAGCGTTCAAGGACAGGGCAACGAGCAGTACTTC.

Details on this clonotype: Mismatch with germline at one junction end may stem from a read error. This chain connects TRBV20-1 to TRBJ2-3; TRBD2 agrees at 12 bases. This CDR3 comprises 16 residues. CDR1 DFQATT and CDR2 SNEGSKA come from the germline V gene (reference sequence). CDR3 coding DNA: TGCTGTGCTAAAGAACGACTAGCGGGAGAGGGAGATACGCAGTATTTT. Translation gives CCAKERLAGEGDTQYF.

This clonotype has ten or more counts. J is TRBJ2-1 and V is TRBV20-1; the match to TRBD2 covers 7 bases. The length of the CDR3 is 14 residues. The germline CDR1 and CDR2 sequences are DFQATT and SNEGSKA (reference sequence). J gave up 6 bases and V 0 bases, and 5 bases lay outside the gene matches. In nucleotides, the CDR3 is TGCAGTGCTAGAGAATCCGGGAGGCCCAATGAGCAGTTCTTC. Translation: CSARESGRPNEQFF.

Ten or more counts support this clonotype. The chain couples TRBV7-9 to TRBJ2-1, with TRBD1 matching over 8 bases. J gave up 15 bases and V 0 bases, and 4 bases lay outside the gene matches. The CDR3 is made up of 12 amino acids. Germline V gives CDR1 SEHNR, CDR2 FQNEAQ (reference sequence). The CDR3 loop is CASSLAAGGPFF. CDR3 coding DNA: TGTGCCAGCAGCTTAGCGGCAGGGGGCCCGTTCTTC.

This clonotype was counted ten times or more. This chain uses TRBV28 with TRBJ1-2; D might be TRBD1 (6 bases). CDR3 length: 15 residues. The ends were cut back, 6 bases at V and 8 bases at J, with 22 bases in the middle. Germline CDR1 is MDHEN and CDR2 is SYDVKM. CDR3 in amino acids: CASSLGNRALVGYTF. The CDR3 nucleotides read TGTGCCAGCAGCTTAGGGAACAGGGCTTTGGTCGGCTACACCTTC.

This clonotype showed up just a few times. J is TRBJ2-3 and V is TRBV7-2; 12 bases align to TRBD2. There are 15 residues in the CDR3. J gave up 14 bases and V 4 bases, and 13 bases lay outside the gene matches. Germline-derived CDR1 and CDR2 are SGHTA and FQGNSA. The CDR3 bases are TGTGCCAGCAGCTCGACCCCCTCTAGCGGGAGGGCCGGGTATTTT. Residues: CASSSTPSSGRAGYF.

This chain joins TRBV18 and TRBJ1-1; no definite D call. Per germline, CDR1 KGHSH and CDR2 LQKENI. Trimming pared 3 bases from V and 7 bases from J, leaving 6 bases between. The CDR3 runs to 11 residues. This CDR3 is CASSPGDEAFF. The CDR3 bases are TGTGCCAGCTCACCCGGTGATGAAGCTTTCTTT.

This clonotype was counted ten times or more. The CDR3 region has the DNA TGTGCCAGCAGTTTAATCTCCTCTGACAACTACGAGCAGTACTTC. This encodes CASSLISSDNYEQYF. This chain uses TRBV12-3 or TRBV12-4 with TRBJ2-7; D not certain. Trimming removed 2 bases at V and 3 bases at J, with 14 bases between. The CDR3 is 15 amino acids.

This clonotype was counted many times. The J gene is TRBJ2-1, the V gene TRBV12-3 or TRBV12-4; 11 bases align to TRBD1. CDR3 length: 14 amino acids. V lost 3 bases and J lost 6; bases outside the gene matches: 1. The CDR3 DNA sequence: TGTGCCAGCAGTTTTGGGACAGGGGGCAATGAGCAGTTCTTC. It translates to CASSFGTGGNEQFF.

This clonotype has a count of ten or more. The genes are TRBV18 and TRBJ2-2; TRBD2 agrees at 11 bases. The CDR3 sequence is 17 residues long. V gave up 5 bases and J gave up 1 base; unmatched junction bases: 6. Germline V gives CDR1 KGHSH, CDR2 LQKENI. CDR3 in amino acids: CASSDTGTSGNTGELFF. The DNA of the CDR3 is TGTGCCAGCTCAGACACCGGGACTAGCGGGAACACCGGGGAGCTGTTTTTT. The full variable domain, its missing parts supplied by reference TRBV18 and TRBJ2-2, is NAGVMQNPRHLVRRRGQEARLRCSPMKGHSHVYWYRQLPEEGLKFMVYLQKENIIDESGMPKERFSAEFPKEGPSILRIQQVVRGDSAAYFCASSDTGTSGNTGELFFGEGSRLTVL.

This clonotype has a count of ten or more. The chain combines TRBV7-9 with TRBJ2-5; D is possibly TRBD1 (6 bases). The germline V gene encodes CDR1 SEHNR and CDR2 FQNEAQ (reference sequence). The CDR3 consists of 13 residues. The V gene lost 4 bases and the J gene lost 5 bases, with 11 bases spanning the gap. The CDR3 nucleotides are TGTGCCAGCAGCTCCTCAGGGGCCGAGACCCAGTACTTC. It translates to CASSSSGAETQYF.

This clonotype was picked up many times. CDR3 nucleotides: TGCGCCAGCAGCCAGGCTAGGGGCGAGCAGTTCTTC. It translates to CASSQARGEQFF. The chain has TRBV4-3 and TRBJ2-1; D possibly corresponds to TRBD1 (5 bases). The CDR3 totals 12 residues. Trimming shortened V by 3 bases and J by 10 bases, and 10 bases separated the two germline ends. Germline V CDR1 and CDR2: LGHNA, YSLEER.

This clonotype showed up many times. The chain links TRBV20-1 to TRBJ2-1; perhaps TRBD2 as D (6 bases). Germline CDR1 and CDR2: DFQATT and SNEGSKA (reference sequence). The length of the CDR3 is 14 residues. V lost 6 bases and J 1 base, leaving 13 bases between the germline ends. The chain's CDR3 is CSATGTHSYNEQFF. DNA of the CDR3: TGCAGTGCCACCGGGACTCATTCCTACAATGAGCAGTTCTTC.

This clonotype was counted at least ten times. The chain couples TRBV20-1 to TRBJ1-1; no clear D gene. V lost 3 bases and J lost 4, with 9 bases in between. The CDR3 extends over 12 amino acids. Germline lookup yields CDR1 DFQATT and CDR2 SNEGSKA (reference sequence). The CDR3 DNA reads TGCAGTGCTAGTTCCTGGGGCACTGAAGCTTTCTTT. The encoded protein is CSASSWGTEAFF.

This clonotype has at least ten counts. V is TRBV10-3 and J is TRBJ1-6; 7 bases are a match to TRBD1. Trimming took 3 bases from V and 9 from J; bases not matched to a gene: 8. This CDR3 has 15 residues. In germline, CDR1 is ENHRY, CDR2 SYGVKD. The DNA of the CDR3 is TGTGCCATCAGTGATCAACGACAGGGAGGTTCACCCCTCCACTTT. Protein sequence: CAISDQRQGGSPLHF.

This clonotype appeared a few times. The CDR3 sequence is CASSIDTVGTQYF. As DNA, the CDR3 is TGTGCCAGTAGTATAGATACCGTAGGGACCCAGTACTTC. This rearrangement joins TRBV19 to TRBJ2-5; D unclear. Looked up from germline, CDR1 is LNHDA and CDR2 is SQIVND (reference sequence). This CDR3 region has 13 residues. V was clipped by 0 bases and J by 7 bases, with 9 bases between them.